This T cell receptor (beta chain) originates from a study of CD4 T cells in relation to SARS-CoV-2 and coronaviruses. Study summary: TCR beta CDR3s were sequenced after roughly 10-day antigen culture of PBMCs.

Assay used: immunoSEQ multiplex PCR; TCRdb lists only in-frame clones, some missing. The table has 25,000 to 30,000 clones, approximately 80% seen once; the top ten hold about 15%. On this clone: Its antigen is as yet unknown.

Before the COVID-19 pandemic, during about 2011-2019, CD4+ T cells were taken from unexposed donors. After around nine days of culture, CD4+ T cells were isolated. J was trimmed by 5 bases and V by 3 bases; bases with no gene match: 17. Germline CDR1 is KGHSH and CDR2 is LQKENI. The CDR3 spans 18 residues. Specimen: CD4+ T cells from PBMCs, cultured in vitro. The receptor comes from a human donor in good health. V is TRBV18 and J is TRBJ1-2, with TRBD1 matching over 8 bases. The CDR3 protein is CASSPDRVLRIGAYGYTF. The DNA for the CDR3 is TGTGCCAGCTCACCGGACAGGGTCCTCCGAATAGGGGCATATGGCTACACCTTC.